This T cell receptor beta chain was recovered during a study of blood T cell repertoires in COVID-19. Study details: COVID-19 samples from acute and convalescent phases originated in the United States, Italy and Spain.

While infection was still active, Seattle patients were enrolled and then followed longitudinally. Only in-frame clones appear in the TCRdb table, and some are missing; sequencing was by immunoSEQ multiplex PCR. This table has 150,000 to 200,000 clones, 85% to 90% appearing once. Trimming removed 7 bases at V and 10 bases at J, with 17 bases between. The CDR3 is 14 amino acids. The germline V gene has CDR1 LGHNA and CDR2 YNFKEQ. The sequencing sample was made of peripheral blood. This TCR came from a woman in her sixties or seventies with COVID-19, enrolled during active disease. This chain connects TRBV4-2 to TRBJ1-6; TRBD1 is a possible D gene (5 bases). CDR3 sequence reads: CASTKGIVESPLHF. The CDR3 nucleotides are TGTGCCAGCACCAAGGGGATCGTGGAATCACCCCTCCACTTT.